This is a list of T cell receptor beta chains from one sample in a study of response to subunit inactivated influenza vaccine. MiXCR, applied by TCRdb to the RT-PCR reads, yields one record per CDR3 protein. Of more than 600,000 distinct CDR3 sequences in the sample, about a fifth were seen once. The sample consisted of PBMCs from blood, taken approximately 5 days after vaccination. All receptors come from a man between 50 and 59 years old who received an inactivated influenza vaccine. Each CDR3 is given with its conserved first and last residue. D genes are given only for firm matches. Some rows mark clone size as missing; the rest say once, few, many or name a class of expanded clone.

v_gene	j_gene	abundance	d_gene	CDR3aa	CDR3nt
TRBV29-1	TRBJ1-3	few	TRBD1	CSVAGGGNTIYF	TGCAGCGTTGCAGGGGGCGGAAACACCATATATTTT
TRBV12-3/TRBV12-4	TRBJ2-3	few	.	CASSLRRPKVDTQYF	TGTGCCAGCAGTTTAAGGAGACCGAAGGTAGATACGCAGTATTTT
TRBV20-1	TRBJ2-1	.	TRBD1	CSAPQTGEQAQFF	TGCAGTGCCCCACAGACAGGGGAGCAAGCGCAGTTCTTC
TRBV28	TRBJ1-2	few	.	CASSPSLRDGYTF	TGTGCCAGCAGTCCCTCCCTCAGGGACGGCTACACCTTC
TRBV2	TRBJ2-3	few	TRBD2	CASSGEREPDTQYF	TGTGCCAGCAGTGGGGAGCGGGAGCCAGATACGCAGTATTTT
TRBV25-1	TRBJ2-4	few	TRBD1	CASSRDSGGRNIQYF	TGTGCCAGCAGTAGGGACAGTGGTGGGAGAAACATTCAGTACTTC
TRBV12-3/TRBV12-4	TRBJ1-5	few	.	CASSGDNYGNQPQHF	TGTGCCAGCAGCGGGGACAACTATGGGAATCAGCCCCAGCATTTT
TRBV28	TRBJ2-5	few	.	CASSLWAETQYF	TGTGCCAGCAGTTTATGGGCAGAGACCCAGTACTTC
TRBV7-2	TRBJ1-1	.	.	CASSLMVARTEAFF	TGTGCCAGCAGCTTGATGGTGGCTCGGACTGAAGCTTTCTTT
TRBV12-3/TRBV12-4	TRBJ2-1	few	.	CASSPTFSEQFF	TGTGCCAGCAGCCCGACCTTTTCGGAGCAGTTCTTC